Each of the 11 T cell receptor beta chains below was sequenced from the same sample in a study of human T cells and chemical hapten exposure. TCRdb processed the RACE reads anew with MiXCR; each CDR3 protein has one entry. The profile shows about 380,000 distinct CDR3 sequences, around 5% of them singletons. Noted time point: patch test 1, 2 weeks after DPC sensitization. The treatment: therapeutic diphenylcyclopropenone sensitization with weekly scalp DPC. The specimen comprised whole blood, sampled in connection with sensitization to the hapten diphenylcyclopropenone (DPC). The source is a woman between 45 and 65 years old with alopecia areata. Some clones in this sample may be carry-over from other donors' samples.

This clonotype was seen many times. The chain recombines TRBV29-1 with TRBJ2-1, with 7 bases identical to TRBD1. J was trimmed by 6 bases and V by 4 bases; bases with no gene match: 6. The CDR3 sequence is 13 residues long. Per germline, CDR1 SQVTM and CDR2 ANQGSEA. The CDR3 region has the DNA TGCAGCGTTGGCAGGGGGATCCTCAATGAGCAGTTCTTC. Translating it yields CSVGRGILNEQFF.

The genes are TRBV27 and TRBJ1-6, with D perhaps matching TRBD1 (6 bases). This CDR3 comprises 16 residues. Germline loops: CDR1 MNHEY, CDR2 SMNVEV (reference sequence). Deletions cut 6 bases from V and 9 bases from J, with 21 bases between. CDR3 sequence (DNA): TGTGCCAGCAGGGGTACCGGGTCGATAGGGGGTTCACCCCTCCACTTT. Protein: CASRGTGSIGGSPLHF.

The chain couples TRBV5-1 to TRBJ2-7; perhaps TRBD2 as D (6 bases). Trimming pared 0 bases from V and 2 bases from J, leaving 9 bases between. Germline V gene lookup returns CDR1 SGHRS and CDR2 YFSETQ. The CDR3 contains 14 residues. The CDR3 DNA reads TGCGCCAGCAGCTTGGAGGGACTGCCCTACGAGCAGTACTTC. Its protein is CASSLEGLPYEQYF.

This clonotype was seen a few times. The rearrangement links TRBV6-5 to TRBJ2-1, with D hard to call. CDR3 length equals 13 residues. The germline V gene encodes CDR1 MNHEY and CDR2 SVGAGI. V lost 2 bases and J lost 9, with 11 bases in between. Written as DNA, the CDR3 is TGTGCCAGCAGTTACCCCTCTCCGGGTGAGCAGTTCTTC. Translated, it gives CASSYPSPGEQFF.

In its sample, this clonotype was seen many times. This chain links TRBV4-3 with TRBJ2-1; 10 bases agree with TRBD1. Trimming at V came to 1 base and at J to 15 bases, leaving 6 bases not matched to a gene. Germline assignment: CDR1 LGHNA and CDR2 YSLEER. This CDR3 is 13 amino acids long. DNA of the CDR3: TGCGCCAGCAGCCAAGCGGGACAGGGGAGGCGGTTCTTC. Translated, it gives CASSQAGQGRRFF.

J is TRBJ1-1 and V is TRBV9, with D possibly TRBD1 on 6 matching bases. Per germline, CDR1 SGDLS and CDR2 YYNGEE. V lost 0 bases to trimming and J lost 6 bases, with 12 bases between them. CDR3 length: 14 residues. CDR3 DNA: TGTGCCAGCAGCGTAGAGATAGGGGGGCCTGAAGCTTTCTTT. Amino acids: CASSVEIGGPEAFF.

The V call is TRBV12-3 or TRBV12-4, the J call TRBJ2-2, with a weak D call TRBD1 (6 bases). The V and J ends lost 5 bases and 4 bases respectively, with 14 bases between them. CDR3 length: 15 amino acids. CDR3 in amino acids: CASSPTGFGTGELFF. The CDR3 DNA reads TGTGCCAGCAGTCCCACAGGGTTCGGCACCGGGGAGCTGTTTTTT.

This clonotype was counted many times. The chain uses TRBV5-1 and TRBJ2-7; TRBD2 is a possible D gene (6 bases). The CDR3 sequence is 15 residues long. CDR1 is SGHRS and CDR2 is YFSETQ in the germline V gene. The V and J ends lost 2 bases and 3 bases respectively, with 15 bases between them. The CDR3 is CASSFSSDPYYEQYF. CDR3 nucleotides: TGCGCCAGCAGCTTCTCTAGCGACCCGTACTACGAGCAGTACTTC.

DNA for the CDR3: TGTGCCAGCAGCTTAACTCCGGACATCTCCTACGAGCAGTACTTC. Amino acids: CASSLTPDISYEQYF. The V gene is TRBV7-2, the J gene TRBJ2-7, with a possible D match to TRBD1 (5 bases). In germline, CDR1 is SGHTA, CDR2 FQGNSA. CDR3 size: 15 residues. V lost 2 bases, J lost 0 bases, and 11 bases lay in between.

Worth noting for this clonotype: Germline and junction disagree at one end, which may indicate a read error. The genes are TRBV6-5 and TRBJ2-1; 7 bases are shared with TRBD2. The CDR3 has 12 amino acids. Germline V lookup: CDR1 MNHEY, CDR2 SVGAGI. The CDR3 DNA reads TGTCCCAGCAGAAATAGCGGGAATGAGCAGTTCTTC. It specifies CPSRNSGNEQFF.

This clonotype was found a few times. The rearrangement joins TRBV7-6 to TRBJ2-2; 11 bases agree with TRBD2. This CDR3 has 14 amino acids. V shed 2 bases, J shed 11 bases, and the junction held 4 bases outside the gene matches. Germline V gene lookup returns CDR1 SGHVS and CDR2 FNYEAQ. The CDR3 spells CASSLTSGSSELFF. CDR3 DNA: TGTGCCAGCAGCTTAACTAGCGGGAGCTCTGAGCTGTTTTTT.